The next 17 T cell receptor beta chains were all read from a single sample in a study of cytomegalovirus exposure and HLA in healthy donors. With 60 Vbeta and 13 Jbeta primers, the PCR was carried out. The data were produced by immunoSEQ multiplex PCR, yet TCRdb's version contains in-frame clones alone and is incomplete. The sample features about 83,000 clones, with about 3.8% in its top ten. The material sequenced was PBMCs. These receptors were obtained from a young man in good health and CMV-seropositive.

The chain combines TRBV18 with TRBJ2-7; 8 positions agree with TRBD2. The CDR3 extends over 15 amino acids. The germline CDR1 and CDR2 sequences are KGHSH and LQKENI. Germline trimming cut 3 bases from V and 2 bases from J; bases unmatched to any gene: 6. The CDR3 reads CASSPQRELAYEQYF. Written as DNA, the CDR3 is TGTGCCAGCTCACCGCAGCGGGAGCTCGCCTACGAGCAGTACTTC.

The genes are TRBV30 and TRBJ2-2, with 7 bases identical to TRBD1. CDR1 and CDR2 (germline): GTSNPN, SVGIG (reference sequence). The ends lost 3 bases at V and 1 base at J; junction bases unmatched: 5. CDR3 length equals 15 residues. The CDR3 nucleotides are TGTGCCTGGAGACCAGGGGACAGGAACACCGGGGAGCTGTTTTTT. This sequence encodes CAWRPGDRNTGELFF.

The CDR3 DNA reads as TGTGCCAGCAGAAGGACAGATACTGGGGCCAACGTCCTGACTTTC. Protein: CASRRTDTGANVLTF. V usage is TRBV27 and J usage is TRBJ2-6, with D perhaps TRBD1 (6 bases). CDR1 and CDR2 (germline): MNHEY, SMNVEV (reference sequence). CDR3 length: 15 amino acids. V gave up 6 bases and J gave up 2 bases, with 11 bases separating them.

This CDR3 reads CASSLLSLEAFF. In DNA, the CDR3 is TGTGCCAGCAGCTTACTGTCCTTAGAAGCTTTCTTT. The chain is built from TRBV7-9 and TRBJ1-1; D is unclear. The length of the CDR3 is 12 residues. Trimming removed 2 bases from V and 8 bases from J, with 9 bases in between. Germline CDR1 and CDR2: SEHNR and FQNEAQ (reference sequence).

The V gene is TRBV28, the J gene TRBJ2-7, with 10 nucleotides matching TRBD2. The J segment lost 4 bases and the V segment lost 5 bases, leaving 11 bases of the junction unmatched. The CDR3 is made up of 16 amino acids. From germline, CDR1 is MDHEN and CDR2 SYDVKM. This chain's CDR3 is CASSPKPGLAPYEQYF. The DNA for the CDR3 is TGTGCCAGCAGTCCCAAACCGGGACTAGCGCCTTACGAGCAGTACTTC.

The chain has TRBV28 and TRBJ2-5; possibly TRBD1 for D (6 bases). The CDR3 is 15 residues long. The V end was cut by 3 bases, the J end by 2 bases, with 13 bases between. CDR1 is MDHEN and CDR2 is SYDVKM in the germline V gene. Here the CDR3 reads CASSFFDRFQETQYF. CDR3 nucleotide sequence: TGTGCCAGCAGTTTCTTCGACAGGTTTCAAGAGACCCAGTACTTC.

V usage is TRBV5-1 and J usage is TRBJ2-7; 8 bases align to TRBD2. CDR1 and CDR2 (germline): SGHRS, YFSETQ. The CDR3 has 15 residues. The V gene end was trimmed by 5 bases and the J gene end by 3 bases; junction bases not matched to a gene: 10. In DNA form, the CDR3 reads TGCGCCAGCAGGTCCTCGGGCGGGGGGCTCTACGAGCAGTACTTC. Translation gives CASRSSGGGLYEQYF.

J is TRBJ2-2 and V is TRBV6-5; D ambiguous. The germline V and J ends were trimmed by 2 bases and 3 bases, with 7 bases remaining between them. Per germline, CDR1 MNHEY and CDR2 SVGAGI. The CDR3 contains 14 residues. The CDR3 sequence is CASSYAVYTGELFF. The CDR3 nucleotides read TGTGCCAGCAGTTACGCGGTTTACACCGGGGAGCTGTTTTTT.

The rearrangement uses TRBV11-2 and TRBJ1-6; a possible D gene is TRBD1 (5 bases). Germline CDR1 SGHAT, CDR2 FQNNGV. The CDR3 has 16 residues. The V gene lost 4 bases and the J gene lost 10 bases, with 20 bases spanning the gap. In DNA form, the CDR3 reads TGTGCCAGCAGCTGGACCTCAAGGGGATCGGAGTCACCCCTCCACTTT. It encodes CASSWTSRGSESPLHF.

This chain links TRBV27 with TRBJ2-7, with D possibly matching TRBD1 (5 bases). This CDR3 region has 12 residues. Germline CDR1 is MNHEY and CDR2 is SMNVEV (reference sequence). The V and J ends lost 8 bases and 4 bases respectively, with 12 bases between them. The CDR3 DNA reads TGTGCCAGCCAGGGTTCACCGTACGAGCAGTACTTC. This translates into CASQGSPYEQYF.

The chain carries TRBV6-5 and TRBJ2-7; 9 bases align to TRBD1. V lost 5 bases, J lost 0 bases, and 5 bases stayed unmatched. The CDR3 loop spans 15 amino acids. Germline V gene sequence: CDR1 MNHEY, CDR2 SVGAGI. The CDR3 sequence: CASSVDRGSSYEQYF. The CDR3 coding sequence is TGTGCCAGCAGTGTTGACAGGGGGAGCTCCTACGAGCAGTACTTC.

This chain uses TRBV25-1 with TRBJ2-5; 8 nucleotides match TRBD1. Germline V gene lookup returns CDR1 MGHDK and CDR2 SYGVNS. The CDR3 is made up of 17 amino acids. Trimming cost V 3 bases and J 1 base; bases outside gene matches: 10. In nucleotides, the CDR3 is TGTGCCAGCAGTGACGGACAGGGCAAAGGCGCCCAAGAGACCCAGTACTTC. Translating gives CASSDGQGKGAQETQYF.

The rearrangement links TRBV28 to TRBJ2-1; 8 positions agree with TRBD1. Germline V gene sequence: CDR1 MDHEN, CDR2 SYDVKM. This CDR3 is 15 amino acids long. The V and J ends lost 4 bases and 5 bases, in that order; junction bases with no gene match: 7. The CDR3, as DNA: TGTGCCAGCAGTTCGACAGGGGACGGGAACAATGAGCAGTTCTTC. Protein sequence: CASSSTGDGNNEQFF.

The chain combines TRBV6-5 with TRBJ2-5; possibly TRBD1 for D (6 bases). CDR3 size: 14 residues. V was shortened by 6 bases and J by 2 bases, with 13 bases between the two germline ends. Germline CDR1 is MNHEY and CDR2 is SVGAGI. CDR3 residues: CASSQDRIQETQYF. CDR3 DNA: TGTGCCAGCAGCCAAGACAGGATACAAGAGACCCAGTACTTC.

This rearrangement joins TRBV7-6 to TRBJ2-3, with 9 bases fitting TRBD1. CDR1 is SGHVS, CDR2 FNYEAQ, per germline. The CDR3 is made up of 15 amino acids. Trimming took 3 bases from V and 0 from J; bases not matched to a gene: 1. CDR3 bases: TGTGCCAGCAGCTTGGGGACAGGGAGCACAGATACGCAGTATTTT. This translates into CASSLGTGSTDTQYF.

The V gene is TRBV9, the J gene TRBJ1-3; no firm D call. Trimming shortened V by 0 bases and J by 8 bases, and 15 bases separated the two germline ends. Per germline, CDR1 SGDLS and CDR2 YYNGEE. CDR3 length: 15 residues. The CDR3, as DNA: TGTGCCAGCAGCGTAGAAGGGAACCCCGGGGACACCATATATTTT. Protein: CASSVEGNPGDTIYF.

The chain employs TRBV5-6 and TRBJ2-5; TRBD1 matches at 7 bases. The J call may be incorrect, as the DNA end agrees better with TRBJ2-7. This CDR3 region has 13 residues. Germline values: CDR1 SGHDT, CDR2 YYEEEE. The CDR3 nucleotides read TGTGCCAGCAGCGAGGACAGGTCCTACGAGCAGTACTTC. Its protein product is CASSEDRSYEQYF.